This T cell receptor (beta chain) was identified in a study of shared clonotypes between healthy human individuals. Germline V gene lookup returns CDR1 SGHDN and CDR2 FVKESK. Deletions cut 2 bases from V and 7 bases from J, with 15 bases between. The CDR3 is 14 residues long. This table comes from immunoSEQ multiplex PCR, and its TCRdb copy is limited to in-frame clones, with some not included. This table has under 1,100,000 clones, 75% to 80% appearing once. There were no recent acute infections or vaccinations among the donors, who were healthy HIV-negative adults. The chain links TRBV14 to TRBJ2-7; the D is unclear. Specimen: memory CD4+ T cells from PBMCs. Specified subset: CD45RA-negative fraction. This receptor was identified in a man aged 18 to 29 in good health. Some clones in this sample may be carry-over from other donors' samples. CDR3 nucleotide sequence: TGTGCCAGCAGCCAAACGGGTTCCCTTAGGGAGCAGTACTTC. Translated: CASSQTGSLREQYF.